A selection of T cell receptor beta chains follows, all from one sample in a study of cytomegalovirus exposure and HLA in healthy donors. Sequencing used immunoSEQ multiplex PCR; TCRdb keeps in-frame clones, though not all of them. The sample lists tens of thousands of clones, approximately 80% occurring once. Material for sequencing was PBMCs. These receptors were taken from a man aged 25-45 years in good health and CMV-seronegative. Both conserved end residues are part of each CDR3. The D gene is left open where the match is weak. Clone size is stated in some rows and not others, as once, few, many or a class when expanded.

>-|15|TRBD1|TRBJ1-1|TRBV5-6
TGTGCCAGCAGGGGGGACAGACGGGGAGGCGGAGAAGCTTTCTTT
CASRGDRRGGGEAFF
>-|13|-|TRBJ2-7|TRBV7-9
TGTGCCAGCAGCTCCTCAGGGGTTAGGGAGCAGTACTTC
CASSSSGVREQYF
>-|13|TRBD2|TRBJ2-1|TRBV7-9
TGTGCCAGCAGCCCGGGGGGAGGCAATGAGCAGTTCTTC
CASSPGGGNEQFF
>once|17|TRBD1|TRBJ2-7|TRBV7-9
TGTGCCAGCAGCTTTGGCCTCGGACAGGGGGCGTTCGACGAGCAGTACTTC
CASSFGLGQGAFDEQYF
>-|15|-|TRBJ2-7|TRBV5-1
TGCGCCAGCAGCTTGTCAGCGCCAAGCTCCTACGAGCAGTACTTC
CASSLSAPSSYEQYF
>-|13|TRBD1|TRBJ1-2|TRBV11-2
TGTGCCAGCAGCTTTGACAGGGGATATGGCTACACCTTC
CASSFDRGYGYTF
>-|12|-|TRBJ1-4|TRBV10-3
TGTGCCACCGGCAGGGATTATGAAAAACTGTTTTTT
CATGRDYEKLFF
>-|15|-|TRBJ2-6|TRBV6-1
TGTGCCTCCTCGTCCAGTGCAACTGGGGCCAACGTCCTGACTTTC
CASSSSATGANVLTF
>-|15|TRBD2|TRBJ2-1|TRBV6-5
TGTGCCAGCAGTTTCCGAAGCGGGAGCTACAATGAGCAGTTCTTC
CASSFRSGSYNEQFF
>-|12|-|TRBJ1-2|TRBV27
TGTGCCAGCAGTTTTCAGGGGAATGGCTACACCTTC
CASSFQGNGYTF
>-|20|-|TRBJ2-3|TRBV7-8
TGTGCCAGCAGCTTAGTACAGGGGCGCCTAGCGCTCACTAGCACAGATACGCAGTATTTT
CASSLVQGRLALTSTDTQYF
>-|16|TRBD2|TRBJ2-7|TRBV9
TGTGCCAGCAGCGTAGGTTTGGGCGGGAGGGCCCACGAGCAGTACTTC
CASSVGLGGRAHEQYF
>-|13|-|TRBJ1-1|TRBV7-3
TGTGCCAGCAGCTTAGGAGATAACACTGAAGCTTTCTTT
CASSLGDNTEAFF
>-|14|-|TRBJ1-6|TRBV5-6
TGTGCCAGCAGCTTTCAGGGGTATAATTCACCCCTCCACTTT
CASSFQGYNSPLHF
>-|17|-|TRBJ1-4|TRBV19
TGTGCCAGTAGTTCGCCTTACCGACAAAGATATATGGAAAAACTGTTTTTT
CASSSPYRQRYMEKLFF
>-|16|TRBD2|TRBJ2-1|TRBV9
TGTGCCAGCAGCATCGGGACTAGCGGGAGAAGGAATGAGCAGTTCTTC
CASSIGTSGRRNEQFF
>-|16|TRBD2|TRBJ2-1|TRBV7-6
TGTGCCAGCAGCATCACTAGCGGGAGGAGGTACAATGAGCAGTTCTTC
CASSITSGRRYNEQFF
>few|14|TRBD2|TRBJ2-1|TRBV4-3
TGCGCCAGCAGCCAATTGGGGGGGGTCAATGAGCAGTTCTTC
CASSQLGGVNEQFF
>-|14|-|TRBJ2-3|TRBV5-6
TGTGCCAGCAGTAAGAGGCAGAACACAGATACGCAGTATTTT
CASSKRQNTDTQYF
>once|16|TRBD2|TRBJ2-3|TRBV14
TGTGCCAGCAGCCAGGTAGCGGGGCCACGCACAGATACGCAGTATTTT
CASSQVAGPRTDTQYF
>once|15|TRBD1|TRBJ2-3|TRBV5-4
TGTGCCAGCAGCCCCGGGACAGGGCACACAGATACGCAGTATTTT
CASSPGTGHTDTQYF
>-|16|-|TRBJ2-4|TRBV10-2
TGCGCCAGCAGTGATCAGGGGACCATAGCCAAAAACATTCAGTACTTC
CASSDQGTIAKNIQYF
>-|15|-|TRBJ2-1|TRBV6-4
TGTGCCAGCAGTGACGGGGGGAGCTCCTACAATGAGCAGTTCTTC
CASSDGGSSYNEQFF
>-|16|-|TRBJ1-2|TRBV12-5
TGTGCTAGTGGTTTGGACACGGGATTCGGGGTCTATGGCTACACCTTC
CASGLDTGFGVYGYTF
>-|14|-|TRBJ2-1|TRBV7-7
TGTGCTAGCAGCTTATTTTCCGGGGACAATGAGCAGTTCTTC
CASSLFSGDNEQFF
>-|12|TRBD1|TRBJ1-1|TRBV9
TGTGCCAGCAGTGGACAGGGCGGTGAAGCTTTCTTT
CASSGQGGEAFF
>-|13|-|TRBJ1-1|TRBV14
TGTGCCAGCAGCCAAGAAGCGGGTGAGAAAGCTTTCTTT
CASSQEAGEKAFF
>-|17|-|TRBJ2-1|TRBV7-2
TGTGCCAGCAGCTTACCCTCGGGCGGGACGTCCTACAATGAGCAGTTCTTC
CASSLPSGGTSYNEQFF
>-|13|-|TRBJ2-7|TRBV18
TGTGCCAGCTCCGTTACGGCAGGCTACGAGCAGTACTTC
CASSVTAGYEQYF